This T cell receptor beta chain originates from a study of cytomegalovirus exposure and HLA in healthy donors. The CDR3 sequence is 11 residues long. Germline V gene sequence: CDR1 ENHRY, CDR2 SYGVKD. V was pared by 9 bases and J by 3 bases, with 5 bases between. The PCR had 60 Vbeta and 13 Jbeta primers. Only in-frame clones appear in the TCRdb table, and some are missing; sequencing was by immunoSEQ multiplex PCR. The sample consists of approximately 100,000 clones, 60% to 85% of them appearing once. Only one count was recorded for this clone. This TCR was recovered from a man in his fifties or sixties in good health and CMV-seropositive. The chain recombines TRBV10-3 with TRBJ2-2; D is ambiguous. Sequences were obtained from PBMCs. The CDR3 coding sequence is TGTGCCATACGGGACACCGGGGAGCTGTTTTTT. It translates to CAIRDTGELFF.